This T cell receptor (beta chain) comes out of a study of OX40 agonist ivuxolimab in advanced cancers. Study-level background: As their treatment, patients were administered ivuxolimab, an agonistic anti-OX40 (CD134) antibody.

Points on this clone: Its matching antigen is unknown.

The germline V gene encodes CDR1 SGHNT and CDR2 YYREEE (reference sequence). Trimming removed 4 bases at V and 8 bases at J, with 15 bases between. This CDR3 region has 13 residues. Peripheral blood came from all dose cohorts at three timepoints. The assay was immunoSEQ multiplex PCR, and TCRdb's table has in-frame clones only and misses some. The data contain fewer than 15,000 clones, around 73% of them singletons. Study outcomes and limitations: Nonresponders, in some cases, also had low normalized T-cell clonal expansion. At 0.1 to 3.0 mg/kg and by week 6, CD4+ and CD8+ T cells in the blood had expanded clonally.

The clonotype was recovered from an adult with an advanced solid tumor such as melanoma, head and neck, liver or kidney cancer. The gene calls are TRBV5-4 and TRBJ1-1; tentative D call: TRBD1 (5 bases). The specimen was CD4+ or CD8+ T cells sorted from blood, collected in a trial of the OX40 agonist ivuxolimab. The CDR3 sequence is CASSPPLGDEAFF. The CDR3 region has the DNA TGTGCCAGCAGCCCCCCTTTGGGGGACGAAGCTTTCTTT. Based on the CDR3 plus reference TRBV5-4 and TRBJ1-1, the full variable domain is ETGVTQSPTHLIKTRGQQVTLRCSSQSGHNTVSWYQQALGQGPQFIFQYYREEENGRGNFPPRFSGLQFPNYSSELNVNALELDDSALYLCASSPPLGDEAFFGQGTRLTVV.